The 17 T cell receptor beta chains below come from one sample, sequenced in a study of blood T cell repertoires in COVID-19. The assay was immunoSEQ multiplex PCR, and TCRdb's table has in-frame clones only and misses some. The data show 70,000 to 85,000 clones, 70% to 90% seen once. The sample taken for sequencing was peripheral blood. The receptors were gathered from a woman at least 80 years old in a cohort sampled during active or convalescent COVID-19.

This rearrangement joins TRBV5-4 to TRBJ2-1, with no clear D. The germline gives CDR1 SGHNT, CDR2 YYREEE (reference sequence). Trimming shortened V by 0 bases and J by 3 bases, and 13 bases separated the two germline ends. The CDR3 runs to 16 residues. CDR3 in DNA: TGTGCCAGCAGCTTGGCAGGTCCATCTGGCTACAATGAGCAGTTCTTC. Protein product: CASSLAGPSGYNEQFF.

The chain recombines TRBV27 with TRBJ1-2, with unresolved D. V was pared by 3 bases and J by 2 bases, with 7 bases between. CDR1 is MNHEY, CDR2 SMNVEV, per germline (reference sequence). The CDR3 sequence is 13 residues long. The chain's CDR3 is CASSFQQNYGYTF. CDR3 coding DNA: TGTGCCAGCAGTTTCCAACAGAACTATGGCTACACCTTC.

The CDR3 sequence: CASSTNRGGREQYF. The CDR3 DNA follows: TGTGCCAGCAGCACCAACAGGGGCGGGCGTGAGCAGTACTTC. V usage is TRBV28 and J usage is TRBJ2-7; TRBD1 agrees at 7 bases. CDR1 is MDHEN, CDR2 SYDVKM, per germline. The CDR3 spans 14 residues. V was pared by 6 bases and J by 7 bases, with 12 bases of the junction left unmatched. The full variable domain, with the rest looked up from reference TRBV28 and TRBJ2-7, is DVKVTQSSRYLVKRTGEKVFLECVQDMDHENMFWYRQDPGLGLRLIYFSYDVKMKEKGDIPEGYSVSREKKERFSLILESASTNQTSMYLCASSTNRGGREQYFGPGTRLTVT.

The V call is TRBV7-8, the J call TRBJ2-1, with D perhaps matching TRBD2 (5 bases). Trimming took 8 bases from V and 4 from J, leaving 9 bases between them. The CDR3 sequence is 12 residues long. Germline assignment: CDR1 SGHVS and CDR2 FQNEAQ. CDR3 sequence: CASSGDYNEQFF. CDR3 DNA sequence: TGTGCCAGCTCCGGGGATTACAATGAGCAGTTCTTC.

In DNA, the CDR3 is TGTGCCAGCAGCCAAGGACAGGGGTACACTGAAGCTTTCTTT. This gives the protein CASSQGQGYTEAFF. This chain uses TRBV3-1 (or the pseudogene TRBV3-2) with TRBJ1-1, with TRBD1 matching 8 bases. The CDR3 is 14 residues long. The germline gives CDR1 LGHDT, CDR2 YNNKEL (reference sequence). After removal of 1 base from V and 3 bases from J, the junction contained 1 base not matched to a gene.

The V gene is TRBV9, the J gene TRBJ2-1; TRBD2 matches at 9 bases. The CDR3 has 15 amino acids. The V gene end was trimmed by 3 bases and the J gene end by 6 bases; junction bases not matched to a gene: 7. Germline V lookup: CDR1 SGDLS, CDR2 YYNGEE. CDR3 loop: CASSAGTSYVNEQFF. In nucleotides, the CDR3 is TGTGCCAGCAGCGCCGGGACTAGCTATGTCAATGAGCAGTTCTTC.

This chain joins TRBV9 and TRBJ1-1; D is possibly TRBD1 (6 bases). Germline values: CDR1 SGDLS, CDR2 YYNGEE. This CDR3 is 13 amino acids long. V dropped 2 bases and J dropped 8 bases, with 13 bases sitting between them. The CDR3 DNA follows: TGTGCCAGCAGCGTTCGACAGGAAGACGAAGCTTTCTTT. It specifies CASSVRQEDEAFF.

Only a few counts were recorded for this clone. The chain is built from TRBV20-1 and TRBJ1-2, with 10 bases fitting TRBD1. V lost 3 bases to trimming and J lost 7 bases; unmatched junction nucleotides: 8. CDR3 length: 14 residues. Germline V CDR1 and CDR2: DFQATT, SNEGSKA (reference sequence). CDR3 bases: TGCAGTGCTAGTGGGGACAGGGGTTCCGGTGGCTACACCTTC. It is translated as CSASGDRGSGGYTF.

J is TRBJ1-2 and V is TRBV2; no firm D call. Trimming shortened V by 0 bases and J by 5 bases, and 10 bases separated the two germline ends. Germline V gene lookup returns CDR1 SNHLY and CDR2 FYNNEI. The CDR3 sequence is 14 residues long. In DNA form, the CDR3 reads TGTGCCAGCAGTGAAGCGGGCAGAATTTATGGCTACACCTTC. It is translated as CASSEAGRIYGYTF.

The V gene is TRBV6-1, the J gene TRBJ1-2; tentative D call: TRBD1 (5 bases). Between the trimmed V and J ends, which lost 3 bases and 0 bases, there was a span of 8 bases. This CDR3 contains 14 residues. The V gene's germline CDR1 is MNHNS and CDR2 SASEGT. The CDR3 sequence is CASSDRAPNYGYTF. Here the CDR3 DNA reads TGTGCCAGCAGTGACAGGGCTCCTAACTATGGCTACACCTTC.

The V gene is TRBV6-6, the J gene TRBJ2-7; TRBD1 might be the D (5 bases). This CDR3 spans 13 amino acids. V lost 6 bases and J 1 base, leaving 10 bases between the germline ends. Germline V gene sequence: CDR1 MNHNY, CDR2 SVGAGI (reference sequence). The CDR3 region is CASRDSISYEQYV. For the CDR3, the DNA is TGTGCCAGCAGAGACAGCATTTCCTACGAGCAGTACGTC.

The CDR3 DNA reads TGCGCCAGCAGCTCGCAGGCTTCAGATACGCAGTATTTT. Its translation: CASSSQASDTQYF. The chain joins TRBV5-1 to TRBJ2-3; D call uncertain. The CDR3 consists of 13 residues. Germline lookup yields CDR1 SGHRS and CDR2 YFSETQ. V shed 3 bases and J shed 4 bases, with 9 bases lying between them.

The chain combines TRBV6-5 with TRBJ1-1; tentative D call: TRBD1 (5 bases). V was pared by 6 bases and J by 0 bases, with 11 bases between. Germline lookup yields CDR1 MNHEY and CDR2 SVGAGI. The CDR3 extends over 14 amino acids. The CDR3 here is CASSGGSLNTEAFF. CDR3 nucleotide sequence: TGTGCCAGCAGCGGGGGTTCCCTGAACACTGAAGCTTTCTTT.

This clone was picked up one time. The chain joins TRBV9 to TRBJ2-1; no clear D gene. The CDR3 contains 14 residues. V was clipped by 2 bases and J by 3 bases, with 9 bases between them. Germline values: CDR1 SGDLS, CDR2 YYNGEE. CDR3: CASSVSLVYNEQFF. CDR3 nucleotides: TGTGCCAGCAGCGTCTCATTAGTCTACAATGAGCAGTTCTTC.

V and J are TRBV10-2 and TRBJ2-3; 7 bases agree with TRBD1. With 9 bases clipped from V and 2 bases from J, the junction kept 11 bases outside the gene matches. The CDR3 spans 15 residues. Per germline, CDR1 WSHSY and CDR2 SAAADI. The CDR3 nucleotides read TGCGCCAGTCAGACAGGGAAGAGGGCCACAGATACGCAGTATTTT. It yields the protein CASQTGKRATDTQYF.

The chain joins TRBV5-4 to TRBJ1-2; 8 bases are shared with TRBD1. The germline gives CDR1 SGHNT, CDR2 YYREEE (reference sequence). The CDR3 has 14 residues. V gave up 4 bases and J gave up 5 bases; unmatched junction bases: 7. The CDR3 sequence is CASSADRGQYGYTF. The CDR3 DNA reads as TGTGCCAGCAGCGCCGACAGGGGACAATATGGCTACACCTTC.

The J gene is TRBJ2-2, the V gene TRBV14, with D possibly TRBD2 on 5 matching bases. Trimming cost V 5 bases and J 5 bases, with 15 bases left between them. There are 15 residues in the CDR3. Germline V gives CDR1 SGHDN, CDR2 FVKESK. The CDR3 DNA sequence: TGTGCCAGCAGCACCCTCGGGGTGTGGACCGGGGAGCTGTTTTTT. It yields the protein CASSTLGVWTGELFF.